This T cell receptor (beta chain) is drawn from a study of T cell repertoires in cytomegalovirus infection. Findings and limits, study-wide: Clonotypes of TCR beta that were HLA-C-restricted and CMV-specific dominated the ex vivo response. The cumulative frequency of public TCR beta families distinguished individuals who carried CMV together with the relevant HLA.

This clonotype was picked up a small number of times. Its antigen is still unknown. Germline V gives CDR1 MNHEY, CDR2 SMNVEV (reference sequence). CDR3 length equals 15 residues. After removal of 0 bases from V and 8 bases from J, the junction contained 8 bases not matched to a gene. TCRdb ran MiXCR on the reads and lists one entry per CDR3 protein. The profile covers roughly 920,000 distinct CDR3 sequences, with under 40% appearing a single time and roughly an eighth taken by the ten largest. The TCR sequence derives from a human donor in good health (CMV status not recorded). Some clones in this sample may be carry-over from other donors' samples. The sample in question was cultured CD8+ T cells from PBMCs, obtained from culture after CMV antigen stimulation. The chain employs TRBV27 and TRBJ1-2; the match to TRBD1 covers 8 bases. The CDR3: CASSLSAGGGVGYTF. The CDR3 DNA reads TGTGCCAGCAGTTTATCGGCAGGGGGCGGGGTAGGCTACACCTTC.